The T cell receptor beta chain under discussion was sequenced for a study of post-analysis software for immune sequencing data. The study's findings and limits: Normalized Chao1 diversity was significantly lower in multiple sclerosis patients than in controls. Patients had higher frequencies than controls of five TRBV segments, including TRBV5-6, TRBV5-1 and TRBV20-1.

This clonotype came up once. Its antigen is not known. In germline, CDR1 is LGHDT, CDR2 YNNKEL (reference sequence). Germline trimming cut 4 bases from V and 4 bases from J; bases unmatched to any gene: 6. CDR3 length equals 15 residues. Unique molecular identifiers had been added to the TCR beta cDNA libraries. The authors obtained roughly 0.5 million cDNA molecules from roughly 1 to 10 million T cells. One entry per CDR3 protein, called by TCRdb with MiXCR from the PCR reads. The table records roughly 180,000 distinct CDR3 sequences, about 30% of them present only once. Sequenced sample: blood. This TCR came from a girl aged 5-17 years with multiple sclerosis. This chain links TRBV3-1 with TRBJ2-3, with 9 bases identical to TRBD1. The CDR3 bases are TGTGCCAGCAGCCCAACAGGGGGCCCGTCAGATACGCAGTATTTT. This gives the protein CASSPTGGPSDTQYF.